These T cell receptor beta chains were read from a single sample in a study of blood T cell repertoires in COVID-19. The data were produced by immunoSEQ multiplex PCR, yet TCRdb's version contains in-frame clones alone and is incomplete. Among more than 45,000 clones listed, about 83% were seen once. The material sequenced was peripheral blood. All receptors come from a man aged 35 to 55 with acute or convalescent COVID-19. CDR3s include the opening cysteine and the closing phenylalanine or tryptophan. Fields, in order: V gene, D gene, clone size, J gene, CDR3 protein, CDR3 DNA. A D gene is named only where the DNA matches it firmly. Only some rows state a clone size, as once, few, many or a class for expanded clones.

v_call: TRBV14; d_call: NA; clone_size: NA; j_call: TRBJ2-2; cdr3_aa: CASSQDSSRIYTGELFF; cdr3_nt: TGTGCCAGCAGCCAGGACTCCTCTCGAATATACACCGGGGAGCTGTTTTTT
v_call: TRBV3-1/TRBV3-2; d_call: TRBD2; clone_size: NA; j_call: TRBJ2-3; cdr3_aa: CASSLPTSGTDTQYF; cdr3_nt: TGTGCCAGCAGCCTGCCGACTAGCGGCACAGATACGCAGTATTTT
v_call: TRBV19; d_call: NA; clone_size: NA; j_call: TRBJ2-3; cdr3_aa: CASSERLVRDTQYF; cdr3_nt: TGTGCCAGTAGTGAGAGACTAGTACGGGATACGCAGTATTTT
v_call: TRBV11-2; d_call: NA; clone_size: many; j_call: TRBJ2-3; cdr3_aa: CASSLRTYTDTQYF; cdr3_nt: TGTGCCAGCAGCCTTAGGACTTACACAGATACGCAGTATTTT
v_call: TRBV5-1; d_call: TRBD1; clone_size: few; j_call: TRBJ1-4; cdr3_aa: CASRLGTGEKLFF; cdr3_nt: TGCGCCAGCAGGTTAGGGACAGGGGAAAAACTGTTTTTT
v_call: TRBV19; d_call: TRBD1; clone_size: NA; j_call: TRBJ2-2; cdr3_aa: CASSITGANTGELFF; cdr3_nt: TGTGCCAGTAGTATAACAGGGGCGAACACCGGGGAGCTGTTTTTT
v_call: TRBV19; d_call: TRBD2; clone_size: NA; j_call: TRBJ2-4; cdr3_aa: CARGLAGPHHIQYF; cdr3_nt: TGTGCCAGGGGACTAGCGGGACCCCACCACATTCAGTACTTC
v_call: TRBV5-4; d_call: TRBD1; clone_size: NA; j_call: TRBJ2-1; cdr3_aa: CASSLLGQGAGSYNEQFF; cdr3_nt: TGTGCCAGCAGCTTGTTAGGGCAGGGGGCGGGCTCCTACAATGAGCAGTTCTTC
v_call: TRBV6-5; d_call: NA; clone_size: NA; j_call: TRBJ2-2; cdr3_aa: CASSSGQGGTGELFF; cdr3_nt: TGTGCCAGCAGTTCTGGCCAGGGCGGTACCGGGGAGCTGTTTTTT
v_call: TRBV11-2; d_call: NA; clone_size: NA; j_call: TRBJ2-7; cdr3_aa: CASSGDSNYEQYF; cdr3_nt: TGTGCCAGCAGCGGGGACTCCAACTACGAGCAGTACTTC
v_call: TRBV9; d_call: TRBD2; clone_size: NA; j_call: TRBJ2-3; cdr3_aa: CASSVVSGGGSTDTQYF; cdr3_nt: TGTGCCAGCAGCGTAGTTTCTGGCGGGGGTAGCACAGATACGCAGTATTTT
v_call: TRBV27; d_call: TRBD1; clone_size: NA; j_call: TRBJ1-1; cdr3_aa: CASSSTGGSRRAFF; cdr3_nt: TGTGCCAGCAGTTCGACAGGGGGCTCACGTCGGGCTTTCTTT
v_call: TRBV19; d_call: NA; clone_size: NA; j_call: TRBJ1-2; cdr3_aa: CASSIGRGSLYGYTF; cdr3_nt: TGTGCCAGTAGTATAGGTAGGGGCAGTCTCTATGGCTACACCTTC
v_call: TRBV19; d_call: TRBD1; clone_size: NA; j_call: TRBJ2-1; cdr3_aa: CASSRGQGARYNEQFF; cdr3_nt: TGTGCCAGTAGCCGGGGACAGGGGGCGCGGTACAATGAGCAGTTCTTC
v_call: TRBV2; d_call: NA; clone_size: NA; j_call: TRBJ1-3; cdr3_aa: CASRLSFYSGNTIYF; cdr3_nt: TGTGCCAGCAGGCTGAGCTTTTACTCTGGAAACACCATATATTTT
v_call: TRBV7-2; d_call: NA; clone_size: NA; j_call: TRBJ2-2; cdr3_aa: CASSERGTGELFF; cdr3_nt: TGTGCCAGCAGCGAACGAGGGACCGGGGAGCTGTTTTTT
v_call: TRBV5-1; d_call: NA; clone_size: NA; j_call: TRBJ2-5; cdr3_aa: CASSLAMETQYF; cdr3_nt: TGCGCCAGCAGCTTGGCCATGGAGACCCAGTACTTC
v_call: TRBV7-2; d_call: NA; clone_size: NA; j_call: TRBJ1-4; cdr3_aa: CASSLQGKGEKLFF; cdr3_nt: TGTGCCAGCAGCTTACAGGGGAAAGGTGAAAAACTGTTTTTT
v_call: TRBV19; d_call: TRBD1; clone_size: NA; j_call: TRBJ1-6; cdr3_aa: CASSTRGTGENNSPLHF; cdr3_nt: TGTGCCAGTAGCACCCGAGGGACAGGGGAAAATAATTCACCCCTCCACTTT
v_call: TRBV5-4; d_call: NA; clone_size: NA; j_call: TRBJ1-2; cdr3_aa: CASSLSAANYGYTF; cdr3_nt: TGTGCCAGCAGCTTGTCGGCGGCTAACTATGGCTACACCTTC
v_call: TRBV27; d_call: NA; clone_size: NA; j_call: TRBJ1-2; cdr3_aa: CASSAGASYYGYTF; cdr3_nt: TGTGCCAGCAGTGCAGGGGCGAGCTACTATGGCTACACCTTC
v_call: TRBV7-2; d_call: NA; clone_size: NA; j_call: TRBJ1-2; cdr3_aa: CASSRPGMDYGYTF; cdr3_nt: TGTGCCAGCAGCCGCCCAGGGATGGACTATGGCTACACCTTC
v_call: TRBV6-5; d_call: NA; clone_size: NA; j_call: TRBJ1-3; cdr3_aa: CASTKQGPGNTIYF; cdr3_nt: TGTGCCAGCACGAAACAGGGCCCTGGAAACACCATATATTTT
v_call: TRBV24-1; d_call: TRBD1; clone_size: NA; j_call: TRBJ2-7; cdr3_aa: CATSDTAGTGTYEQYF; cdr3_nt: TGTGCCACCAGTGATACGGCCGGGACAGGGACCTACGAGCAGTACTTC
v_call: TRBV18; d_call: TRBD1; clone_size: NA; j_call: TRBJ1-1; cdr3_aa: CASSPLQGAGTEAFF; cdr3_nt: TGTGCCAGCTCACCGCTACAGGGGGCCGGGACTGAAGCTTTCTTT
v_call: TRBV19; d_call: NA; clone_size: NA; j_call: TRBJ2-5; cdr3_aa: CASSIESSRTQYF; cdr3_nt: TGTGCCAGTAGTATCGAATCTAGTAGGACCCAGTACTTC
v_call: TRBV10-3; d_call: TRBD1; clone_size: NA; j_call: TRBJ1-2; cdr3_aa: CAIGGKQGSGNYGYTF; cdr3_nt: TGTGCCATCGGGGGTAAACAGGGGTCTGGTAACTATGGCTACACCTTC
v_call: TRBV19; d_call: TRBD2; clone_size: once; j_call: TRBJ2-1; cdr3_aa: CASSIGGLAGPEQFF; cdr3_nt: TGTGCCAGTAGTATAGGGGGACTAGCGGGGCCTGAGCAGTTCTTC
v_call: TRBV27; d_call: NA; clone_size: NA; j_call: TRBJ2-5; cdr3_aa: CASSFGQTQETQYF; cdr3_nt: TGTGCCAGCAGTTTTGGACAGACACAAGAGACCCAGTACTTC
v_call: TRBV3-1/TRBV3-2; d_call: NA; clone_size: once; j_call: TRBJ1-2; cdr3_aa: CASSHLQQGSYGYTF; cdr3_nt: TGTGCCAGCAGCCACCTACAACAGGGAAGCTATGGCTACACCTTC
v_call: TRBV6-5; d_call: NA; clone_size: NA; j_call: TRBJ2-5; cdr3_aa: CASSYSEGSWETQYF; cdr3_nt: TGTGCCAGCAGTTACTCTGAGGGTAGTTGGGAGACCCAGTACTTC
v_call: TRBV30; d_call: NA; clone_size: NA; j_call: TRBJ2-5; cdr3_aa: CAWSVQHWETQYF; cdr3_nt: TGTGCCTGGAGTGTACAACATTGGGAGACCCAGTACTTC
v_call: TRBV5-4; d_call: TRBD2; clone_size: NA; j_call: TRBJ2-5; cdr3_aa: CASSRGLADQETQYF; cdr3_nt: TGTGCCAGCAGCCGAGGACTAGCGGACCAAGAGACCCAGTACTTC
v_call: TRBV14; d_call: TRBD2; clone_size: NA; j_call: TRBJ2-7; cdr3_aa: CASSRPGLAGTEQYF; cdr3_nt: TGTGCCAGCAGCCGACCGGGACTAGCTGGTACCGAGCAGTACTTC
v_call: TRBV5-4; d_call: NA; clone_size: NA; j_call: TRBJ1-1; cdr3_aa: CASSVQGTEAFF; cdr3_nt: TGTGCCAGCAGCGTCCAGGGCACTGAAGCTTTCTTT
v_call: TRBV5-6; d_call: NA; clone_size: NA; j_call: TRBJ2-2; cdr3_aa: CASSLRGNTGELFF; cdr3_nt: TGTGCCAGCAGCTTGAGGGGCAACACCGGGGAGCTGTTTTTT
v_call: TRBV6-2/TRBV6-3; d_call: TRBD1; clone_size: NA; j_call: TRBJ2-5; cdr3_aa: CASSTGQGTGYF; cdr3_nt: TGTGCCAGCAGTACAGGACAGGGGACGGGGTACTTC
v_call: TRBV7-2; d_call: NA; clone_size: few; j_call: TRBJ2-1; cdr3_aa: CASSLTRDEQFF; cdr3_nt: TGTGCCAGCAGCCTAACCCGAGATGAGCAGTTCTTC
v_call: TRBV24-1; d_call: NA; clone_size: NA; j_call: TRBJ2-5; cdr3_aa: CATSDAHGGQQETQYF; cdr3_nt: TGTGCCACCAGTGACGCTCATGGGGGCCAGCAAGAGACCCAGTACTTC
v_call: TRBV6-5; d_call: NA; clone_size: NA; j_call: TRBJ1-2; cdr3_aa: CASSYYGTTPYGYTF; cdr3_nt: TGTGCCAGCAGTTACTACGGGACAACTCCCTATGGCTACACCTTC
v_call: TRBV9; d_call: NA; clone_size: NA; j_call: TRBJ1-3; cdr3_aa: CASSVDYGAYGNTIYF; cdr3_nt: TGTGCCAGCAGCGTAGACTATGGGGCTTACGGAAACACCATATATTTT
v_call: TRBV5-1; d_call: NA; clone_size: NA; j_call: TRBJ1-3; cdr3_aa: CASSLDSRGYTSGNTIYF; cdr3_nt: TGCGCCAGCAGCTTGGACTCGAGGGGGTATACTTCTGGAAACACCATATATTTT
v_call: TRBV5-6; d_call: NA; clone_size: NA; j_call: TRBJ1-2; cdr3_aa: CASSGTGGLINYGYTF; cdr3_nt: TGTGCCAGCAGCGGGACGGGAGGATTGATTAACTATGGCTACACCTTC
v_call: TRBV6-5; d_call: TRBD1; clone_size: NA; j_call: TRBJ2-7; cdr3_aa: CASSYGQGAYEQYF; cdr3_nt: TGTGCCAGCAGTTACGGGCAGGGGGCCTACGAGCAGTACTTC
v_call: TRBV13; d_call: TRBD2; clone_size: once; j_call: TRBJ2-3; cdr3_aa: CASSLEVRGGYTDTQYF; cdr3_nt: TGTGCCAGCAGCTTAGAAGTTCGGGGGGGGTACACAGATACGCAGTATTTT
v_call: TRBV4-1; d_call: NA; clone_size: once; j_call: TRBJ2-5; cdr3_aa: CASSRKDTSQETQYF; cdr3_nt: TGCGCCAGCAGCCGGAAGGACACTTCCCAAGAGACCCAGTACTTC
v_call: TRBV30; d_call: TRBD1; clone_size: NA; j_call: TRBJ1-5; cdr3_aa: CAWSLSGGAKPQHF; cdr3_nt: TGTGCCTGGAGTCTTTCAGGGGGCGCGAAGCCCCAGCATTTT
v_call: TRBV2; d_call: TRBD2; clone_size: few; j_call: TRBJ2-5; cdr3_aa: CASSRTSGRPETQYF; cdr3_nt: TGTGCCAGCAGTAGGACTAGCGGGAGACCTGAGACCCAGTACTTC
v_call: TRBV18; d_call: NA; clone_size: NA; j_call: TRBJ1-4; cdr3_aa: CASSPAGATTNEKLFF; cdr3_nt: TGTGCCAGCTCACCGGCAGGGGCCACAACTAATGAAAAACTGTTTTTT
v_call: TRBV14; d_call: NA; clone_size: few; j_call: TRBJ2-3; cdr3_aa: CASSQDTGLYRTQYF; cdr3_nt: TGTGCCAGCAGCCAAGATACTGGACTGTATCGTACGCAGTATTTT